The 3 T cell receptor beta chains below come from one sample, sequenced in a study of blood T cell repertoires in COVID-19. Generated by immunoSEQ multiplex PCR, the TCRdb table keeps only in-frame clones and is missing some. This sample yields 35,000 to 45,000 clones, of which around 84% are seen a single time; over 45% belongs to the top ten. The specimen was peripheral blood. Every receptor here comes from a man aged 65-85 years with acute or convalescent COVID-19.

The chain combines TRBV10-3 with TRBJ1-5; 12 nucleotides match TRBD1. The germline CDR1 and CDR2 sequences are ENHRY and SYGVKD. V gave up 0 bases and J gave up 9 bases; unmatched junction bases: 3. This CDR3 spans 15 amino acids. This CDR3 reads CAISESGTGGGPQHF. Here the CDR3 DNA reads TGTGCCATCAGTGAGTCCGGGACAGGGGGCGGGCCCCAGCATTTT.

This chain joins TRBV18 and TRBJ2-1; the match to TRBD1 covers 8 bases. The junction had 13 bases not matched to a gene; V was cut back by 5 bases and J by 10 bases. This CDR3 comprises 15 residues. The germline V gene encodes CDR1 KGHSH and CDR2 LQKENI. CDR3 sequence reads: CASSDDRGVSEEQFF. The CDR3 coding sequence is TGTGCCAGCTCAGACGACAGGGGAGTTTCTGAGGAGCAGTTCTTC.

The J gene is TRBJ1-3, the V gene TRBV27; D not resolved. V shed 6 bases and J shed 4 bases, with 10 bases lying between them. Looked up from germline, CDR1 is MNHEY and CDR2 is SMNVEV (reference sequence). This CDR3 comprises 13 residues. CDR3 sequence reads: CASSKGGGNTIYF. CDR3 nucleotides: TGTGCCAGCAGCAAAGGAGGGGGAAACACCATATATTTT.